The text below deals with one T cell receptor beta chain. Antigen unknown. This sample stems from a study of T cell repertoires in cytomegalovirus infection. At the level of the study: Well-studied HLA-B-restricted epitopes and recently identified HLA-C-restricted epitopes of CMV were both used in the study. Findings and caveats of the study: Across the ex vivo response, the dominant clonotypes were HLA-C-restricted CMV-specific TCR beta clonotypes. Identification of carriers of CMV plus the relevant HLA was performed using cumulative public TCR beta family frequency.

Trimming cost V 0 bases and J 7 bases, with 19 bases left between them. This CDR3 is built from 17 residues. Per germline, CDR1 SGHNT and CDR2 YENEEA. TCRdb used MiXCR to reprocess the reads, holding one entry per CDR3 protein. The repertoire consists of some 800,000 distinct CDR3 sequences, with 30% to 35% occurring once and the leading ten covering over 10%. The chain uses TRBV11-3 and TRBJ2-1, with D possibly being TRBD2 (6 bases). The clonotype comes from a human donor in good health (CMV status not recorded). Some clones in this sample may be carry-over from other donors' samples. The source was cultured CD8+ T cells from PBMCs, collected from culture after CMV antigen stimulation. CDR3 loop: CASSLDLRRGKRNEQFF. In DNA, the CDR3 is TGTGCCAGCAGCTTAGATTTACGACGGGGGAAAAGGAATGAGCAGTTCTTC.